The entry below gives a single T cell receptor beta chain sequence along with its context. Its antigen is still unknown. Each donor was nominally healthy when sampled (though unrecorded immune exposures were likely). These data come from a study of cytomegalovirus exposure and HLA in healthy donors. Study results and caveats: It was reported in a later analysis that an Asian-associated ancestry cluster showed fewer N-insertions than the 666-donor mean. In a later analysis, DRB1 alleles had the most associated TCRs; HLA-C alleles the fewest. The listing of 150 or so TCR beta chains classed them as cytomegalovirus-associated.

Trimming took 5 bases from V and 1 from J; bases not matched to a gene: 10. Per germline, CDR1 SGHTA and CDR2 FQGNSA. The CDR3 totals 16 residues. Researchers ran the PCR with 60 Vbeta and 13 Jbeta primers. Here immunoSEQ multiplex PCR was the method, and the copy in TCRdb shows in-frame clones only, minus some. The sample data list about 170,000 clones. The chain links TRBV7-2 to TRBJ1-2, with 7 bases fitting TRBD1. Sequencing was carried out using PBMCs. This receptor was identified in a woman between 18 and 30 years old in good health and CMV-seropositive. CDR3 protein: CASSIEQGYGNYGYTF. As DNA, the CDR3 is TGTGCCAGCAGCATCGAACAGGGGTATGGTAACTATGGCTACACCTTC.